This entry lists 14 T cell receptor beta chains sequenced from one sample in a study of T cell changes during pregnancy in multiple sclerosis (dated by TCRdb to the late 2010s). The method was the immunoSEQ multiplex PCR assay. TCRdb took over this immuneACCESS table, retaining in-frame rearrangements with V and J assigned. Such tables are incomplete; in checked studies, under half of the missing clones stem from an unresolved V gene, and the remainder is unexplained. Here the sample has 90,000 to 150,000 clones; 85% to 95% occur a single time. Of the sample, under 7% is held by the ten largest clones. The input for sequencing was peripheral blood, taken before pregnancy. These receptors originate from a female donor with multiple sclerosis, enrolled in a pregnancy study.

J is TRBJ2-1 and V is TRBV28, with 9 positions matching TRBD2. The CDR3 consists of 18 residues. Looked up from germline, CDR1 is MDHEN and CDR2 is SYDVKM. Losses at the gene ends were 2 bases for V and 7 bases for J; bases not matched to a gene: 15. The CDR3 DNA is TGTGCCAGCAGTTTAAGTGGAAGATGGCGGGAGGGCAAAAATGAGCAGTTCTTC. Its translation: CASSLSGRWREGKNEQFF.

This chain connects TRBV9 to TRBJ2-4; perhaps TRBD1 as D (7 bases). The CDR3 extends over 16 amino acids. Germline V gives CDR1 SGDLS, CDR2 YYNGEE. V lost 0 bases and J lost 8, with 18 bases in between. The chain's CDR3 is CASSVEGRGVVDIQYF. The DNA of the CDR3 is TGTGCCAGCAGCGTAGAGGGCAGGGGGGTGGTGGACATTCAGTACTTC.

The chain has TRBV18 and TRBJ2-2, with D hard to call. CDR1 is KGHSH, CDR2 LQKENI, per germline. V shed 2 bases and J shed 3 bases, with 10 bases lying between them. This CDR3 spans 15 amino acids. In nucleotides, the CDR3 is TGTGCCAGCTCACCAGCCGAATCGGACACCGGGGAGCTGTTTTTT. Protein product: CASSPAESDTGELFF.

The CDR3 reads CASSLRQGNEQYF. The DNA for the CDR3 is TGTGCCAGCAGCTTAAGGCAGGGCAACGAGCAGTACTTC. The chain has TRBV11-3 and TRBJ2-7, with D maybe TRBD1 (5 bases). The ends were cut back, 2 bases at V and 5 bases at J, with 10 bases in the middle. This CDR3 has 13 residues. The V gene's germline CDR1 is SGHNT and CDR2 YENEEA.

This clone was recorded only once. CDR3 nucleotide sequence: TGTGCCAGTAGTATAAGTCGTTTGGGCCGGGACATAGGGTCCCAGCATTTT. Amino acids: CASSISRLGRDIGSQHF. The chain combines TRBV19 with TRBJ1-5; tentative D call: TRBD1 (6 bases). V lost 2 bases to trimming and J lost 11 bases, with 25 bases between them. The V gene's germline CDR1 is LNHDA and CDR2 SQIVND (reference sequence). This CDR3 spans 17 amino acids. The full variable domain, its missing parts supplied by reference TRBV19 and TRBJ1-5, is DGGITQSPKYLFRKEGQNVTLSCEQNLNHDAMYWYRQDPGQGLRLIYYSQIVNDFQKGDIAEGYSVSREKKESFPLTVTSAQKNPTAFYLCASSISRLGRDIGSQHFGDGTRLSIL.

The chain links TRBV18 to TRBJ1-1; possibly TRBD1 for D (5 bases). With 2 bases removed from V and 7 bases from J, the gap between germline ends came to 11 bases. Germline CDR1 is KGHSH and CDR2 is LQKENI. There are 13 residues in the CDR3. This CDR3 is CASSPVGGGEAFF. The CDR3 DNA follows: TGTGCCAGCTCACCAGTGGGGGGGGGTGAAGCTTTCTTT.

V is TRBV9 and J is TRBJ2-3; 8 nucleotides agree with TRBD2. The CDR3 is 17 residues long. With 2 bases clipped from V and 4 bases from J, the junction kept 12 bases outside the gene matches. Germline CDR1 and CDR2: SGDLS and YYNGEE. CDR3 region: CASSVGASGYDPDTQYF. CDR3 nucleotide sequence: TGTGCCAGCAGCGTGGGGGCTAGCGGGTACGACCCAGATACGCAGTATTTT.

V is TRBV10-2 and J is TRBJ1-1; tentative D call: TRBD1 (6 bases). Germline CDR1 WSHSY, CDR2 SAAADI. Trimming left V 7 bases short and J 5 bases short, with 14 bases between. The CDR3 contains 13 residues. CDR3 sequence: CASKAQGRTEAFF. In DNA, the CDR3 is TGCGCCAGCAAGGCACAGGGTAGAACTGAAGCTTTCTTT.

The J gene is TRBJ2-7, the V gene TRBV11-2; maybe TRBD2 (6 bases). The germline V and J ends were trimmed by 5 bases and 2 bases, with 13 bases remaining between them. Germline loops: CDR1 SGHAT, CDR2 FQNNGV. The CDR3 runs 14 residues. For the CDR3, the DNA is TGTGCCAGCAGCCTCGGTCGGGGGACCTACGAGCAGTACTTC. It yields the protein CASSLGRGTYEQYF. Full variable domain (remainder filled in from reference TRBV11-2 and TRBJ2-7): EAGVAQSPRYKIIEKRQSVAFWCNPISGHATLYWYQQILGQGPKLLIQFQNNGVVDDSQLPKDRFSAERLKGVDSTLKIQPAKLEDSAVYLCASSLGRGTYEQYFGPGTRLTVT.

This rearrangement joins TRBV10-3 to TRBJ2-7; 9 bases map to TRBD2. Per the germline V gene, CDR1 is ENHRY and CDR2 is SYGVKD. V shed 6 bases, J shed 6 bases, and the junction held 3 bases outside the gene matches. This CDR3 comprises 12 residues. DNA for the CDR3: TGTGCCATCAGCACGCGGGGGGGCGAGCAGTACTTC. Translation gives CAISTRGGEQYF.

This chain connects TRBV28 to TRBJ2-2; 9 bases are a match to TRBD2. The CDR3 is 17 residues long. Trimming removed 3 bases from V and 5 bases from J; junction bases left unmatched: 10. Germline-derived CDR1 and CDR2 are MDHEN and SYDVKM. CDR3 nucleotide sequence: TGTGCCAGCAGTTTCGCCGGCCCAGCGGGAGGAACCGGGGAGCTGTTTTTT. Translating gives CASSFAGPAGGTGELFF.

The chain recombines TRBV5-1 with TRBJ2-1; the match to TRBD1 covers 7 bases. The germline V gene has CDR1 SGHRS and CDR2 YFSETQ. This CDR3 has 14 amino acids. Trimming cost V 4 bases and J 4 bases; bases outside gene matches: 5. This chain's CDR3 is CASSPGTDYNEQFF. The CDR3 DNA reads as TGCGCCAGCAGCCCCGGGACAGATTACAATGAGCAGTTCTTC.

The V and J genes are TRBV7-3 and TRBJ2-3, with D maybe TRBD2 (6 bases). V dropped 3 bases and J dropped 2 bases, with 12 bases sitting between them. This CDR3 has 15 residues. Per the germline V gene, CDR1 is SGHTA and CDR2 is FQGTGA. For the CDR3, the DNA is TGTGCCAGCAGCTTCAGTGGACTACCCACAGATACGCAGTATTTT. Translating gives CASSFSGLPTDTQYF.

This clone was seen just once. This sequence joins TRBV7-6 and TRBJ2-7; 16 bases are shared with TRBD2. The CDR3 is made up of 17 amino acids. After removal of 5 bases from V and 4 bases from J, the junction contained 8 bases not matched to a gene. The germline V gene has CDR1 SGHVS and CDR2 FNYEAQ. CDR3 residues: CASSPGTSGGAGYEQYF. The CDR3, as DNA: TGTGCCAGCAGCCCTGGGACTAGCGGGGGGGCAGGGTACGAGCAGTACTTC.